This T cell receptor (beta chain) was sequenced in a study of blood T cell repertoires in COVID-19. Study context: Sites in the United States, Italy and Spain provided acute and convalescent COVID-19 samples. PBMCs, B-cell-depleted T cells, or T cells provided the cDNA or gDNA that made up the material.

In the authors' methods: Estimated nucleated cell counts came from reference gene primer amplification. The repertoire was sequenced with immunoSEQ multiplex PCR; TCRdb's copy has only in-frame clones and lacks some. The V and J calls and clone size were taken over from that table, and D and trimming were inferred from the DNA. This table has approximately 310,000 clones, about 89% appearing once. The V end was cut by 6 bases, the J end by 10 bases, with 13 bases between. CDR3 length: 13 residues. The source material was peripheral blood. This receptor was identified in a woman aged 50 to 60 who had recovered from COVID-19. This sequence joins TRBV12-3 or TRBV12-4 and TRBJ1-6; possible D gene TRBD1, 6 bases. The CDR3 is CASRRPGDSPLHF. The CDR3 coding sequence is TGTGCCAGCAGGAGGCCAGGGGACTCACCCCTCCACTTT.